The present T cell receptor (beta chain) was sequenced within a study of technical replicates of blood from a handful of donors. Profiling relied on immunoSEQ multiplex PCR, and the TCRdb table lists in-frame clones only, not all of them. This sample yields 55,000 to 80,000 clones, of which almost 98% are seen a single time; 0.2% to 0.25% belongs to the top ten. Trimming removed 5 bases from V and 4 bases from J, with 12 bases in between. CDR1 SGHAT and CDR2 FQNNGV come from the germline V gene. CDR3 length: 14 residues. The TCR sequence derives from a human donor in good health. J is TRBJ2-1 and V is TRBV11-2; TRBD2 might be the D (5 bases). The sequenced sample consisted of T cells isolated from PBMCs. CDR3 protein: CASSVRLLYNEQFF. CDR3 nucleotide sequence: TGTGCCAGCAGCGTCCGACTACTATACAATGAGCAGTTCTTC.